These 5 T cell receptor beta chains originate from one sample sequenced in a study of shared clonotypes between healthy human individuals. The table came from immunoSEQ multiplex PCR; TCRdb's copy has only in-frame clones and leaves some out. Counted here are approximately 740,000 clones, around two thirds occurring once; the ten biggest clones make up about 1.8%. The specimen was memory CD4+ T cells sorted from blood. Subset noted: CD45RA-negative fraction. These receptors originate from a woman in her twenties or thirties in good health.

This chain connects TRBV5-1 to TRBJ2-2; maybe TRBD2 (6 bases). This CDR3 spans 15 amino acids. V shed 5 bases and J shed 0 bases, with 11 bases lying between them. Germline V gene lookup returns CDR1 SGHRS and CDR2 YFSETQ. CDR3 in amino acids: CASRKWGANTGELFF. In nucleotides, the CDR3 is TGCGCCAGCAGGAAGTGGGGGGCGAACACCGGGGAGCTGTTTTTT.

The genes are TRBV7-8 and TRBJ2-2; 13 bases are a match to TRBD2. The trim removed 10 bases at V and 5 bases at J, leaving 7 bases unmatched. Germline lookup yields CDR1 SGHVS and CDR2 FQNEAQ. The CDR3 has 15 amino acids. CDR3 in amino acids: CATTGLAGYTGELFF. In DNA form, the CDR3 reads TGTGCCACCACGGGACTAGCGGGATATACCGGGGAGCTGTTTTTT.

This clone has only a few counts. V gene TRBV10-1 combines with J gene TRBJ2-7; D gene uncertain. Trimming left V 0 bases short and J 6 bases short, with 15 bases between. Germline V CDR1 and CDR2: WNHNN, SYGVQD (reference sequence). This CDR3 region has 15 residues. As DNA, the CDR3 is TGCGCCAGCAGTGAGTCGGTGGGTGGGCTCGCCGAGCAGTACTTC. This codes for CASSESVGGLAEQYF.

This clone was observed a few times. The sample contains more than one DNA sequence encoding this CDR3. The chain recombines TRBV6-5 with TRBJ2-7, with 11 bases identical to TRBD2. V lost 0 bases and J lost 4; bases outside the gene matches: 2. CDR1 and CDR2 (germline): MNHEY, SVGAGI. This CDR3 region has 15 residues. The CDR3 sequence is CASSYSGLAGYEQYF. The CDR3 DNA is TGTGCCAGCAGTTACTCCGGACTAGCGGGTTACGAGCAGTACTTC.

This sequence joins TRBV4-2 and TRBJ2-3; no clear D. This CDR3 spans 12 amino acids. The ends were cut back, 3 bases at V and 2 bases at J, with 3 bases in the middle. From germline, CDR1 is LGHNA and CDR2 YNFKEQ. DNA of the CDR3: TGTGCCAGCAGCCAGAACACAGATACGCAGTATTTT. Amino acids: CASSQNTDTQYF.